This T cell receptor (beta chain) is from a study of blood T cell repertoires in COVID-19. Authors' methods: Nucleated cell number was recorded as an estimate derived from reference gene primer amplification. Assay: immunoSEQ multiplex PCR; the TCRdb copy retains only in-frame clones and omits some. That table furnishes V, J and clone size, whereas the DNA furnished D and trimming. The top ten clones hold about 0.8% of a sample with approximately 300,000 clones, around 89% of them seen once. The CDR3 is 13 amino acids. The V gene end was trimmed by 8 bases and the J gene end by 5 bases; junction bases not matched to a gene: 6. From germline, CDR1 is MNHEY and CDR2 SVGAGI. In its sample, this clone was seen once.

The TCR sequence derives from a man under 40 with acute or convalescent COVID-19. Sample: peripheral blood. V gene TRBV6-5 combines with J gene TRBJ2-7; 10 bases align to TRBD1. CDR3 amino acids: CASLRQGADEQYF. Here the CDR3 DNA reads TGTGCCAGCCTTAGACAGGGGGCGGACGAGCAGTACTTC.